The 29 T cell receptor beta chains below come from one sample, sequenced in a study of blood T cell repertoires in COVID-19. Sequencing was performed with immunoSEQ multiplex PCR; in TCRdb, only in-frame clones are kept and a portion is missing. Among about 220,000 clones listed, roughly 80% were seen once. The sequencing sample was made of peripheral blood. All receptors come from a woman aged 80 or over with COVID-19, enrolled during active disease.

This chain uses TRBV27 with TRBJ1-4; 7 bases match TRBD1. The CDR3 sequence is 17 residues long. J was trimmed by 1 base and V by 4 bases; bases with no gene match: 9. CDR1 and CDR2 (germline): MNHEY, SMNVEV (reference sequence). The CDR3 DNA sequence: TGTGCCAGCAGTTCTTATAGGGGGGACAGAACTAATGAAAAACTGTTTTTT. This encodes CASSSYRGDRTNEKLFF.

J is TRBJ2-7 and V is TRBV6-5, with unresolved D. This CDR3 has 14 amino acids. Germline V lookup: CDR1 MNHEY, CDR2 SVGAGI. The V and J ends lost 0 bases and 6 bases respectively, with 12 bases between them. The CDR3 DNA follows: TGTGCCAGCAGTTACTCGATGGTAGCCGGCGAGCAGTACTTC. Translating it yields CASSYSMVAGEQYF.

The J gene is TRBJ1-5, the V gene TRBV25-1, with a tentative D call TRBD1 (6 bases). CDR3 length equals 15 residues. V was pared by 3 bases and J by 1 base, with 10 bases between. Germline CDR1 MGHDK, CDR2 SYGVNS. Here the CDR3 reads CASSDGGASNQPQHF. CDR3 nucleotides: TGTGCCAGCAGTGACGGGGGGGCAAGCAATCAGCCCCAGCATTTT.

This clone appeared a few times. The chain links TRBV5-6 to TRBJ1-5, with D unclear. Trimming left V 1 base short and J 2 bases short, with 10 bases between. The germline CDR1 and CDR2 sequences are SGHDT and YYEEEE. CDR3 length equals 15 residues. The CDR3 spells CASSLTRLGNQPQHF. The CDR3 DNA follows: TGTGCCAGCAGCTTGACAAGGCTAGGCAATCAGCCCCAGCATTTT.

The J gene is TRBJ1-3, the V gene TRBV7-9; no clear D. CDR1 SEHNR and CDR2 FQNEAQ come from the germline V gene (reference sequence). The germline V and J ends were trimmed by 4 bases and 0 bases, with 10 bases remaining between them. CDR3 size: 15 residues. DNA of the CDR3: TGTGCCAGCAGCTCCGGACTGACCTCTGGAAACACCATATATTTT. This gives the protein CASSSGLTSGNTIYF.

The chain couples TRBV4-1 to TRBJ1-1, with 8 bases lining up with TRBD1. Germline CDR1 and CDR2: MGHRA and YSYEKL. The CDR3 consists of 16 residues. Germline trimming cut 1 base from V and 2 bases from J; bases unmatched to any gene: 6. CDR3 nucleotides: TGCGCCAGCAGCCAAGCCCTCACAGGGGGAAACACTGAAGCTTTCTTT. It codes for CASSQALTGGNTEAFF.

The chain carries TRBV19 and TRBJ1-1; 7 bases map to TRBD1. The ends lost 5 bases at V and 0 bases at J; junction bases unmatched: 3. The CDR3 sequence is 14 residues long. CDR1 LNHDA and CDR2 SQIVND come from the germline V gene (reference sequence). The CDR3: CASSFRGMNTEAFF. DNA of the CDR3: TGTGCCAGTAGTTTCAGGGGGATGAACACTGAAGCTTTCTTT.

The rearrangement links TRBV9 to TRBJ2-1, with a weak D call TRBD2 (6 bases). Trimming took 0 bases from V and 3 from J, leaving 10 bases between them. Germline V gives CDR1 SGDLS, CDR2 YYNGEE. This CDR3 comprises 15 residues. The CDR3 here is CASSVVGTFYNEQFF. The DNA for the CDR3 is TGTGCCAGCAGCGTAGTCGGGACTTTCTACAATGAGCAGTTCTTC.

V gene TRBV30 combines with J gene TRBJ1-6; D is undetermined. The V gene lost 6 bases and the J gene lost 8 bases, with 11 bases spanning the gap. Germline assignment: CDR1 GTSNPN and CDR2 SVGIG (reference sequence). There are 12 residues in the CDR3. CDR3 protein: CACPGVHSPLHF. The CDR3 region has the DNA TGTGCCTGTCCGGGTGTTCATTCACCCCTCCACTTT.

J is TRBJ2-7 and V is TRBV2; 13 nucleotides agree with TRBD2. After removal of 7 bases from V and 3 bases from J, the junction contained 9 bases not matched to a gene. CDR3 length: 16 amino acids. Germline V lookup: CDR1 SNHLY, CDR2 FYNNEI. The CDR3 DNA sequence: TGTGCCAGCAAACTAGCGGGGGGGACCTCCCACTACGAGCAGTACTTC. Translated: CASKLAGGTSHYEQYF.

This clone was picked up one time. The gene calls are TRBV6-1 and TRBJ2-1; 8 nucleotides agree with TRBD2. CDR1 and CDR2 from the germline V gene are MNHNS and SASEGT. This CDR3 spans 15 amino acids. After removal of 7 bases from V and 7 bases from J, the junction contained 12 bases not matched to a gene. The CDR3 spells CASTNGGGRGNEQFF. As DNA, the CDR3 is TGTGCCAGCACTAACGGGGGGGGCCGAGGGAATGAGCAGTTCTTC.

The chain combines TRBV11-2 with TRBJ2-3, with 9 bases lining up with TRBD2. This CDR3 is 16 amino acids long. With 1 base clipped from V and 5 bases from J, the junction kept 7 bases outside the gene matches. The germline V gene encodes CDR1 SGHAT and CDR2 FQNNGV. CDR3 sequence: CASSLVSSGARDTQYF. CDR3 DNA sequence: TGTGCCAGCAGCTTAGTCTCTAGCGGGGCTAGAGATACGCAGTATTTT.

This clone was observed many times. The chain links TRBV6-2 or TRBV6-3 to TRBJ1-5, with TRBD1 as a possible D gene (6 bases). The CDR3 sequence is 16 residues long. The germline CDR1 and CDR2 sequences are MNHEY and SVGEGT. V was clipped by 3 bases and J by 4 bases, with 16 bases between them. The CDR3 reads CASSYTTGFHNQPQHF. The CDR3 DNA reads TGTGCCAGCAGTTATACGACAGGCTTTCATAATCAGCCCCAGCATTTT.

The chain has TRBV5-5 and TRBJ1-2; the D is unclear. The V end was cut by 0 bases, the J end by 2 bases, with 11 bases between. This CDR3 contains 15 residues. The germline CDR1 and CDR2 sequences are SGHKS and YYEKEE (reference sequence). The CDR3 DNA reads TGTGCCAGCAGCTTGGGGGGAGCAGGAAACTATGGCTACACCTTC. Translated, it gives CASSLGGAGNYGYTF.

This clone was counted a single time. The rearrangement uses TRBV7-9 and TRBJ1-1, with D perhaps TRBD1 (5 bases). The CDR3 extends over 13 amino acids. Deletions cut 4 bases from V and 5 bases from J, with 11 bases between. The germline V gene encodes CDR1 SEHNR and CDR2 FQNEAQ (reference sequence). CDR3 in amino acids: CASSSLGGTEAFF. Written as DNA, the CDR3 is TGTGCCAGCAGCTCCTTGGGGGGGACTGAAGCTTTCTTT. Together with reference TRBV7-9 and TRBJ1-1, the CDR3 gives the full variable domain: DTGVSQNPRHKITKRGQNVTFRCDPISEHNRLYWYRQTLGQGPEFLTYFQNEAQLEKSRLLSDRFSAERPKGSFSTLEIQRTEQGDSAMYLCASSSLGGTEAFFGQGTRLTVV.

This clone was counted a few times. CDR3 loop: CASSGRGTEAFF. CDR3 DNA: TGTGCCAGCTCCGGCAGAGGAACTGAAGCTTTCTTT. The chain is built from TRBV18 and TRBJ1-1; D is ambiguous. The CDR3 loop spans 12 amino acids. CDR1 is KGHSH, CDR2 LQKENI, per germline. Trimming pared 6 bases from V and 5 bases from J, leaving 10 bases between. The complete variable domain, with remaining parts taken from reference TRBV18 and TRBJ1-1, reads NAGVMQNPRHLVRRRGQEARLRCSPMKGHSHVYWYRQLPEEGLKFMVYLQKENIIDESGMPKERFSAEFPKEGPSILRIQQVVRGDSAAYFCASSGRGTEAFFGQGTRLTVV.

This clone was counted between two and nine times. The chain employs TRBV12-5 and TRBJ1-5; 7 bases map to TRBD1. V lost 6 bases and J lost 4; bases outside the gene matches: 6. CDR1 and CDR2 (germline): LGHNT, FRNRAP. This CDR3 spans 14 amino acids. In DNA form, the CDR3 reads TGTGCTAGTGGGCCGACAGGGAATAATCAGCCCCAGCATTTT. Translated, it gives CASGPTGNNQPQHF.

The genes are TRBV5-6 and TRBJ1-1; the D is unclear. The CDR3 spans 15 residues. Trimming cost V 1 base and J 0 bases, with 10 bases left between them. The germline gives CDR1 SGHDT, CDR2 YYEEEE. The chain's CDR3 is CASSLYAGMNTEAFF. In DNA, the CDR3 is TGTGCCAGCAGCTTGTACGCAGGCATGAACACTGAAGCTTTCTTT.

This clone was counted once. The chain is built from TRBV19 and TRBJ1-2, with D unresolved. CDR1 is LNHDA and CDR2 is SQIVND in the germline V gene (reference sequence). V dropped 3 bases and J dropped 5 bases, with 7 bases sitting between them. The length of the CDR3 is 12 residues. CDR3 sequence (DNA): TGTGCCAGTAGTATGCGAACTTATGGCTACACCTTC. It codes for CASSMRTYGYTF.

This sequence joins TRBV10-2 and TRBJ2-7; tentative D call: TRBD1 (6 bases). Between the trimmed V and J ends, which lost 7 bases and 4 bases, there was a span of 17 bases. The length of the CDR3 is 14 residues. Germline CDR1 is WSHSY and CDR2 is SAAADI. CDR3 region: CASKTGTTGYEQYF. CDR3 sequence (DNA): TGCGCCAGCAAAACCGGGACAACCGGTTACGAGCAGTACTTC.

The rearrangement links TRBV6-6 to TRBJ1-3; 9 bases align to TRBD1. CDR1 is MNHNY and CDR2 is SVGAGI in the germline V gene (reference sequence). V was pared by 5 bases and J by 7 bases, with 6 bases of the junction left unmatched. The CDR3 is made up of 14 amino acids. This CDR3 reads CASSHGTGINTIYF. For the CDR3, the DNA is TGTGCCAGCAGTCACGGGACAGGGATCAACACCATATATTTT.

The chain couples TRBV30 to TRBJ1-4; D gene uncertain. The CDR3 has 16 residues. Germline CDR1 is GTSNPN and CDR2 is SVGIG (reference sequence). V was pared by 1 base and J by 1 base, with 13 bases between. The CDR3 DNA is TGTGCCTGGAGTGCCTCACACCCGGGAACTAATGAAAAACTGTTTTTT. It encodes CAWSASHPGTNEKLFF. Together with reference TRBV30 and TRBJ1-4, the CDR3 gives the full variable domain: SQTIHQWPATLVQPVGSPLSLECTVEGTSNPNLYWYRQAAGRGLQLLFYSVGIGQISSEVPQNLSASRPQDRQFILSSKKLLLSDSGFYLCAWSASHPGTNEKLFFGSGTQLSVL.

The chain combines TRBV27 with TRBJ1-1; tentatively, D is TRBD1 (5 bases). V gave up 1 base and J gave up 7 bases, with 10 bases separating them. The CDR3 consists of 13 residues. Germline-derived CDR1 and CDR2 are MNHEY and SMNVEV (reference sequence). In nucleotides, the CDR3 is TGTGCCAGCAGTTTATGGGGGGAAGGTGAAGCTTTCTTT. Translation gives CASSLWGEGEAFF.

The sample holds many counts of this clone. CDR3 residues: CASSLSGADEQFF. The CDR3, as DNA: TGTGCCAGCAGCTTAAGCGGGGCCGATGAGCAGTTCTTC. This sequence joins TRBV7-2 and TRBJ2-1; the match to TRBD2 covers 7 bases. Per the germline V gene, CDR1 is SGHTA and CDR2 is FQGNSA. The CDR3 has 13 amino acids. J gave up 8 bases and V 2 bases, and 3 bases lay outside the gene matches.

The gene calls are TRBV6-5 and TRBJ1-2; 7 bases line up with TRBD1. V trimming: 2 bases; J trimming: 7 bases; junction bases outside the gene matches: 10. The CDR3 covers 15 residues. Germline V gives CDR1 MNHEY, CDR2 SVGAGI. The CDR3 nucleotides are TGTGCCAGCAGTTACGGGGCACAGGGGAATGCTGGCTACACCTTC. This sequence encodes CASSYGAQGNAGYTF.

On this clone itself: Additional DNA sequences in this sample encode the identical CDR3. The CDR3 loop reads CASSSSGSSYNEQFF. In DNA, the CDR3 is TGTGCCAGCAGCAGTAGCGGGAGCTCCTACAATGAGCAGTTCTTC. The chain is built from TRBV9 and TRBJ2-1, with 9 positions matching TRBD2. This CDR3 region has 15 residues. The V segment lost 4 bases and the J segment 0 bases; nucleotides outside the gene matches: 2. CDR1 SGDLS and CDR2 YYNGEE come from the germline V gene.

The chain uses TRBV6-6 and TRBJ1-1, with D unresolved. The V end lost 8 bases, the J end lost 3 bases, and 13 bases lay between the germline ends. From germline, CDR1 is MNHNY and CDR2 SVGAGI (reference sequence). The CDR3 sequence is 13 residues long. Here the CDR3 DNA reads TGTGCCAGCGCTGGGAGGGTGGACACTGAAGCTTTCTTT. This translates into CASAGRVDTEAFF.

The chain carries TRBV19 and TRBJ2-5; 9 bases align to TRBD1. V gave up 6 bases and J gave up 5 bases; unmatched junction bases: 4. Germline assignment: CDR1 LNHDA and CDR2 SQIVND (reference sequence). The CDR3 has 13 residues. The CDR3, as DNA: TGTGCCAGTAGCCTCGACAGGGGGGAGACCCAGTACTTC. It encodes CASSLDRGETQYF.

The CDR3 spells CASSRAGGGYNEQFF. In DNA form, the CDR3 reads TGTGCCAGCAGTAGGGCGGGAGGGGGGTACAATGAGCAGTTCTTC. The chain has TRBV9 and TRBJ2-1; the match to TRBD2 covers 9 bases. Trimming removed 5 bases from V and 4 bases from J; junction bases left unmatched: 7. The CDR3 consists of 15 residues. Germline CDR1 and CDR2: SGDLS and YYNGEE.